This is a list of T cell receptor beta chains from one sample in a study of metastatic and nonmetastatic thyroid tumors. TCRdb re-analyzed the PCR reads through MiXCR. The sample lists some 24,000 clones; about 21% were seen once. Sequencing was done on a sample of blood. The receptor source for this set is a male donor with papillary thyroid cancer or a benign thyroid nodule (not recorded which). Some clones in this sample may be carry-over from other donors' samples. CDR3s leave out the opening cysteine and the closing phenylalanine or tryptophan. The D gene is left open where the match is weak. Size is stated for part of the rows, as once, few or many counts, or as a class when the clone is expanded.

d_call | clone_size | v_call | cdr3_aa
. | . | TRBV20-1 | SAPHPNTDTQY
. | . | TRBV7-8 | ASRHLGDSYNEQF
TRBD2 | . | TRBV11-1 | ASSELAGSTDTQY
. | . | TRBV5-5 | ASSCANTGELF
. | many | TRBV25-1 | ASNPPLGNEQF
TRBD1 | . | TRBV4-1 | ASSQGVDRADQY
TRBD1 | many | TRBV5-1 | ASSLQGAPYGYT
TRBD1 | many | TRBV2 | ASRNRGYEQY
. | medium-sized | TRBV4-1 | ASRLLREGGAYATNEKLF
. | many | TRBV20-1 | SAVVVEGEQF
. | . | TRBV7-6 | ASSLMAGSNTEAF
. | . | TRBV28 | ASSYTWGEQF
TRBD2 | . | TRBV20-1 | SAYSGRGAYEHY
TRBD1 | medium-sized | TRBV6-1 | ASSPGTVSNQPQH
TRBD1 | many | TRBV12-3/TRBV12-4 | ASSPRTGYTGELF
TRBD2 | many | TRBV16 | ASRQGTSSVRQF
. | . | TRBV12-3/TRBV12-4 | ASRLRGVASYEQY
TRBD2 | many | TRBV28 | ASSLGTSIQY
. | many | TRBV7-9 | ASSLGGGGQPQH
TRBD2 | many | TRBV6-2/TRBV6-3 | ASRPSGRETDTQY
TRBD1 | few | TRBV28 | ASSSPGQWGHVELF
. | medium-sized | TRBV4-1 | ASSLTRGNTQY
TRBD2 | . | TRBV9 | ASSVAPGTNIYEQY
. | many | TRBV28 | ASSLTILYNEQF
TRBD1 | . | TRBV6-1 | ASRTGAGIQPHH
. | . | TRBV28 | ASSLEGWGDTQY
TRBD2 | many | TRBV20-1 | SLEGSSGDRRNEQF
. | medium-sized | TRBV20-1 | SARDFRQGFSYEQY
. | many | TRBV5-1 | ASRLGLREQF
. | many | TRBV27 | ASSFGPSSYEQY
. | once | TRBV11-1 | ASSSRPQGNTGELF
TRBD2 | . | TRBV18 | ASSHNLAGPETQY
TRBD1 | many | TRBV7-6 | ASSPGTGAGELF
. | many | TRBV5-6 | ASIWGVSTDTQY
TRBD2 | . | TRBV7-2 | ASSLARLAGTDTQY
TRBD2 | medium-sized | TRBV30 | AWSVTSGSYEQY
TRBD1 | . | TRBV18 | ASSPRTGREQY